The 14 T cell receptor beta chains below come from one sample, sequenced in a study of blood T cell repertoires in COVID-19. The repertoire was sequenced with immunoSEQ multiplex PCR; TCRdb's copy has only in-frame clones and lacks some. Of roughly 250,000 clones in the sample, approximately 90% were seen once. Sequencing input: PBMCs or T cells enriched from blood (not recorded which). These receptors were obtained from a man aged 50-59 years who had been exposed to COVID-19.

Regarding this clone: The junction does not match germline at one end; this may be a read error. The chain couples TRBV7-3 to TRBJ1-2, with 9 bases matching TRBD1. This CDR3 comprises 15 residues. CDR1 SGHTA and CDR2 FQGTGA come from the germline V gene. CDR3 in amino acids: CASSLRTGDNHGYTF. CDR3 DNA sequence: TGTGCCAGCAGCTTAAGGACAGGGGATAACCATGGCTACACCTTC.

The chain is built from TRBV15 and TRBJ2-5, with D possibly TRBD2 on 6 matching bases. The CDR3 has 18 amino acids. Trimming cost V 0 bases and J 4 bases, with 21 bases left between them. Per germline, CDR1 LNHNV and CDR2 YYDKDF (reference sequence). CDR3 nucleotide sequence: TGTGCCACCAGCAGAGATTCCCCTCTGCTGGGAGGAGTAGAGACCCAGTACTTC. It codes for CATSRDSPLLGGVETQYF.

This chain connects TRBV5-1 to TRBJ2-2, with a possible D match to TRBD1 (6 bases). Germline V lookup: CDR1 SGHRS, CDR2 YFSETQ. The CDR3 consists of 17 residues. Trimming pared 1 base from V and 4 bases from J, leaving 17 bases between. The CDR3 sequence is CASSLQTGPALTGELFF. The CDR3, as DNA: TGCGCCAGCAGCTTGCAAACAGGGCCCGCGCTCACCGGGGAGCTGTTTTTT. Full variable domain (rest looked up from reference TRBV5-1 and TRBJ2-2): KAGVTQTPRYLIKTRGQQVTLSCSPISGHRSVSWYQQTPGQGLQFLFEYFSETQRNKGNFPGRFSGRQFSNSRSEMNVSTLELGDSALYLCASSLQTGPALTGELFFGEGSRLTVL.

V is TRBV5-1 and J is TRBJ1-3; TRBD1 matches at 7 bases. The CDR3 runs 15 residues. CDR1 and CDR2 from the germline V gene are SGHRS and YFSETQ. J lost 1 base, V lost 0 bases, and 1 base had no gene match. The CDR3 nucleotides are TGCGCCAGCAGCTTGGACAGGGGTTCTGGAAACACCATATATTTT. It yields the protein CASSLDRGSGNTIYF.

The rearrangement uses TRBV11-3 and TRBJ2-2; weak D call: TRBD2 (6 bases). The CDR3 is made up of 17 amino acids. Germline-derived CDR1 and CDR2 are SGHNT and YENEEA. V was trimmed by 1 base and J by 5 bases, leaving 17 bases between them. The CDR3 protein is CASSLGGGGGKTGELFF. CDR3 DNA: TGTGCCAGCAGCTTAGGAGGTGGTGGAGGGAAGACCGGGGAGCTGTTTTTT.

The chain recombines TRBV28 with TRBJ1-5; D possibly corresponds to TRBD1 (5 bases). V lost 3 bases, J lost 11 bases, and 20 bases lay in between. CDR1 and CDR2 from the germline V gene are MDHEN and SYDVKM. There are 15 residues in the CDR3. The DNA of the CDR3 is TGTGCCAGCAGTTTTGTTGGGGGGGGGTCCTGGTCCCAGCATTTT. This sequence encodes CASSFVGGGSWSQHF.

In this sample, this clone turned up once. The chain couples TRBV3-1 (or the pseudogene TRBV3-2) to TRBJ1-4; possible D gene TRBD1, 5 bases. With 6 bases removed from V and 5 bases from J, the gap between germline ends came to 16 bases. CDR1 LGHDT and CDR2 YNNKEL come from the germline V gene (reference sequence). CDR3 length: 15 amino acids. CDR3 loop: CASRTQGGENEKLFF. In DNA form, the CDR3 reads TGTGCCAGCAGAACCCAGGGAGGGGAAAATGAAAAACTGTTTTTT.

The V call is TRBV28, the J call TRBJ1-5; D may be TRBD1 (6 bases). The CDR3 is 12 amino acids. The germline CDR1 and CDR2 sequences are MDHEN and SYDVKM. V dropped 10 bases and J dropped 12 bases, with 19 bases sitting between them. DNA for the CDR3: TGTGCCATCCGACAGGCCGGTCAGGACCAGCATTTT. Encoded protein: CAIRQAGQDQHF. Full variable domain (outside the CDR3, taken from reference TRBV28 and TRBJ1-5): DVKVTQSSRYLVKRTGEKVFLECVQDMDHENMFWYRQDPGLGLRLIYFSYDVKMKEKGDIPEGYSVSREKKERFSLILESASTNQTSMYLCAIRQAGQDQHFGDGTRLSIL.

The chain combines TRBV3-1 (or the pseudogene TRBV3-2) with TRBJ2-2, with a possible D match to TRBD2 (5 bases). The CDR3 totals 16 residues. Germline V CDR1 and CDR2: LGHDT, YNNKEL (reference sequence). V lost 4 bases to trimming and J lost 0 bases, with 12 bases between them. CDR3 sequence (DNA): TGTGCCAGCAGCCCAAGTCGGGGATCGAACACCGGGGAGCTGTTTTTT. Amino acid sequence: CASSPSRGSNTGELFF.

V is TRBV28 and J is TRBJ1-2; no definite D call. CDR3 length equals 16 residues. Germline V gives CDR1 MDHEN, CDR2 SYDVKM. The V end was cut by 8 bases, the J end by 6 bases, with 25 bases between. CDR3: CASLEWGAGGPDGYTF. The CDR3 DNA reads as TGTGCCAGCCTTGAATGGGGAGCCGGTGGACCCGATGGCTACACCTTC.

J is TRBJ2-5 and V is TRBV7-9, with 8 bases identical to TRBD2. The CDR3 spans 14 residues. The junction had 6 bases not matched to a gene; V was cut back by 5 bases and J by 4 bases. Germline V CDR1 and CDR2: SEHNR, FQNEAQ (reference sequence). The CDR3 protein is CASSDGRAGETQYF. The DNA of the CDR3 is TGTGCCAGCAGCGACGGGAGGGCGGGAGAGACCCAGTACTTC.

This clone was seen only once. This chain joins TRBV5-1 and TRBJ1-5; D might be TRBD1 (6 bases). The CDR3 consists of 13 residues. Germline V gene lookup returns CDR1 SGHRS and CDR2 YFSETQ. The V and J ends lost 4 bases and 9 bases respectively, with 14 bases between them. The CDR3 here is CASSQQGIGPQHF. CDR3 coding DNA: TGCGCCAGCAGCCAACAGGGAATAGGGCCCCAGCATTTT.

V and J are TRBV28 and TRBJ2-7; tentatively, D is TRBD2 (6 bases). The CDR3 sequence is 13 residues long. Trimming removed 5 bases from V and 9 bases from J, with 17 bases in between. Germline-derived CDR1 and CDR2 are MDHEN and SYDVKM. CDR3 protein: CASSAGWDSWQYV. CDR3 DNA: TGTGCCAGCAGTGCGGGATGGGATTCTTGGCAGTACGTC.

The chain recombines TRBV24-1 with TRBJ2-1, with 8 positions matching TRBD2. Germline V gives CDR1 KGHDR, CDR2 SFDVKD. The CDR3 runs 16 residues. V was clipped by 3 bases and J by 0 bases; unmatched bases: 3. CDR3 DNA: TGTGCCACCAGTGATGAGAGCGGGAGCTCCTACAATGAGCAGTTCTTC. Encoded protein: CATSDESGSSYNEQFF.